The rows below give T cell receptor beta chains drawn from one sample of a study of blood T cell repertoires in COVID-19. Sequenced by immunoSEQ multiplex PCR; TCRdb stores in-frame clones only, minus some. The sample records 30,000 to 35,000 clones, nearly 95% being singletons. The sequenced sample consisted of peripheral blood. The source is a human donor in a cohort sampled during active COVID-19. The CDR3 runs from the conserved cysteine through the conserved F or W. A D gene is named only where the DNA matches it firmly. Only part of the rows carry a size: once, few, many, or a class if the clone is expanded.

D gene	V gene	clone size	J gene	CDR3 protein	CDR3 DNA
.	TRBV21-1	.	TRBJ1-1	CASSNRDRKGNTEAFF	TGTGCCAGCAGCAACCGGGACAGGAAAGGGAACACTGAAGCTTTCTTT
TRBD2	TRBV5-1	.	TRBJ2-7	CASSWEGLAGPGEQYF	TGCGCCAGCAGCTGGGAGGGACTAGCGGGACCGGGTGAGCAGTACTTC
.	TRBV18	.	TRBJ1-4	CASSPRGVREKLFF	TGTGCCAGCTCACCACGGGGGGTGCGGGAAAAACTGTTTTTT
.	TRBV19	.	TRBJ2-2	CASSIWARGTGELFF	TGTGCCAGTAGTATTTGGGCCCGGGGCACCGGGGAGCTGTTTTTT
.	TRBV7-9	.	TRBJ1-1	CASTKDGGSDYTEAFF	TGTGCCAGCACCAAGGATGGGGGCAGCGATTACACTGAAGCTTTCTTT
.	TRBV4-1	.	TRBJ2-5	CASSQAALQGGRETQYF	TGCGCCAGCAGCCAAGCCGCCCTCCAGGGGGGACGAGAGACCCAGTACTTC
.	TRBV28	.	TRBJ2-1	CASRPGGTVSYNEQFF	TGTGCCAGCAGGCCTGGAGGGACGGTATCCTACAATGAGCAGTTCTTC
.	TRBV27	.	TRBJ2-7	CASSLSWAGGLLYEQYF	TGTGCCAGCAGTTTATCGTGGGCCGGGGGACTCCTCTACGAGCAGTACTTC
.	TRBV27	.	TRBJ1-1	CASSWGGGNTEAFF	TGTGCCAGCAGTTGGGGCGGGGGAAACACTGAAGCTTTCTTT
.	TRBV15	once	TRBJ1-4	CATSGTPTPQLSTNEKLFF	TGTGCCACCAGCGGGACTCCAACCCCCCAGTTATCAACTAATGAAAAACTGTTTTTT
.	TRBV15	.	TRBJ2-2	CATSRDRSSGELFF	TGTGCCACCAGCAGAGATCGGAGTTCCGGGGAGCTGTTTTTT
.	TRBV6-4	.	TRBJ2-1	CASSGDSGSYNEQFF	TGTGCCAGCAGTGGGGATAGCGGCTCCTACAATGAGCAGTTCTTC